What follows are 9 T cell receptor beta chains derived from one specimen sequenced in a study of T cell changes during pregnancy in multiple sclerosis. Profiling relied on immunoSEQ multiplex PCR, and the TCRdb table lists in-frame clones only, not all of them. The data contain approximately 71,000 clones, around nine tenths of them seen just once; the ten biggest clones take up approximately 1.1%. The sequences come from peripheral blood, collected in the third trimester of pregnancy. These receptors were obtained from a female donor with multiple sclerosis, enrolled in a pregnancy study.

The chain combines TRBV28 with TRBJ2-3; the match to TRBD1 covers 11 bases. Per the germline V gene, CDR1 is MDHEN and CDR2 is SYDVKM. The CDR3 has 15 residues. Trimming at V came to 5 bases and at J to 8 bases, leaving 9 bases not matched to a gene. CDR3 sequence: CASSPPGQGESTQYF. In DNA, the CDR3 is TGTGCCAGCAGTCCCCCGGGACAGGGGGAGAGTACGCAGTATTTT. Looking up the rest from reference TRBV28 and TRBJ2-3 gives the full variable domain: DVKVTQSSRYLVKRTGEKVFLECVQDMDHENMFWYRQDPGLGLRLIYFSYDVKMKEKGDIPEGYSVSREKKERFSLILESASTNQTSMYLCASSPPGQGESTQYFGPGTRLTVL.

V and J are TRBV6-6 and TRBJ2-3; 8 positions agree with TRBD2. CDR1 and CDR2 from the germline V gene are MNHNY and SVGAGI (reference sequence). The CDR3 has 16 residues. V dropped 6 bases and J dropped 3; count of bases not matched to a gene: 11. CDR3 residues: CASSNRAGERTDTQYF. The CDR3, as DNA: TGTGCCAGCAGCAATAGAGCGGGAGAGAGAACAGATACGCAGTATTTT.

The chain uses TRBV9 and TRBJ2-3; 15 positions agree with TRBD2. The CDR3 extends over 16 amino acids. V was clipped by 3 bases and J by 5 bases; unmatched bases: 4. Germline CDR1 and CDR2: SGDLS and YYNGEE. The CDR3 DNA sequence: TGTGCCAGCAGCGGAAGGACTAGCGGGAGGGAAGATACGCAGTATTTT. Translation gives CASSGRTSGREDTQYF.

This clone turned up a few times. The chain recombines TRBV5-1 with TRBJ2-7; 14 bases are shared with TRBD2. The CDR3 runs to 16 residues. Germline CDR1 and CDR2: SGHRS and YFSETQ. V lost 3 bases to trimming and J lost 6 bases; unmatched junction nucleotides: 8. CDR3 sequence reads: CASSYPGLAGGAEQYF. The CDR3 DNA reads TGCGCCAGCAGCTACCCCGGACTAGCGGGAGGTGCCGAGCAGTACTTC.

The V and J genes are TRBV25-1 and TRBJ2-3; 8 bases agree with TRBD2. Looked up from germline, CDR1 is MGHDK and CDR2 is SYGVNS. Losses at the gene ends were 3 bases for V and 5 bases for J; bases not matched to a gene: 10. The CDR3 runs 16 residues. In nucleotides, the CDR3 is TGTGCCAGCAGTGAGGGACGGGAGGGCCATGTAGATACGCAGTATTTT. Translated, it gives CASSEGREGHVDTQYF.

V usage is TRBV6-5 and J usage is TRBJ2-1, with D maybe TRBD2 (6 bases). The V and J ends lost 0 bases and 5 bases respectively, with 11 bases between them. The CDR3 contains 15 residues. Germline CDR1 is MNHEY and CDR2 is SVGAGI. CDR3 DNA sequence: TGTGCCAGCAGTTACTCGGGCGGGAACCACAATGAGCAGTTCTTC. Residues: CASSYSGGNHNEQFF.

V and J are TRBV5-1 and TRBJ2-2; D is undetermined. The CDR3 consists of 12 residues. CDR1 and CDR2 from the germline V gene are SGHRS and YFSETQ. Deletions cut 1 base from V and 6 bases from J, with 4 bases between. CDR3 nucleotide sequence: TGCGCCAGCAGCTTGTATTCCGGGGAGCTGTTTTTT. Amino acid sequence: CASSLYSGELFF.

This rearrangement joins TRBV19 to TRBJ2-5; tentative D call: TRBD2 (5 bases). V shed 5 bases and J shed 4 bases, with 17 bases lying between them. This CDR3 contains 15 residues. CDR1 and CDR2 from the germline V gene are LNHDA and SQIVND (reference sequence). The CDR3 DNA sequence: TGTGCCAGTAGTCCGGCCGGGCTGGCGGGAGAGACCCAGTACTTC. Translated: CASSPAGLAGETQYF.

CDR3 in DNA: TGTGCCAGCTCACCCCGCGGGGGTACTGAAGCTTTCTTT. The encoded protein is CASSPRGGTEAFF. The V call is TRBV18, the J call TRBJ1-1; D is perhaps TRBD1 (5 bases). The CDR3 consists of 13 residues. V lost 3 bases, J lost 5 bases, and 10 bases lay in between. Germline V gene lookup returns CDR1 KGHSH and CDR2 LQKENI.